This TCR beta chain was captured by sequencing in a study of identical twins (TCRdb year 2016). About the full investigation: The study deep-sequenced TCR alpha and beta repertoires from monozygotic twins, unrelated adults of various ages and cord blood to test whether fetal clonotypes persist. Replicate twin experiments were performed at different times using different library preparation protocols to rule out contamination. Findings and caveats that apply to the study as a whole: Invariant T cells such as MAIT and iNKT could partly confound zero-insertion analyses, although diverse VJ usage argued against such confounding for most clonotypes. Compared with coincidental sharing between unrelated individuals, an excess of low generation-probability sequences was observed among out-of-frame TCR alpha sequences shared between twins. In monozygotic twins, out-of-frame TCR alpha sharing was systematically underestimated by recombination models, although the models agreed with sharing between unrelated individuals. Excess twin sharing in beta out-of-frame sequences was weaker because fewer shared sequences lowered the signal-to-noise ratio. Because the same donors could not be followed over many years, the conclusions depended on cross-sectional statistical analysis. Abundant cord blood beta clonotypes carried fewer insertions; young adult naive repertoires showed a weaker similar trend, while memory repertoires showed none.

V drops 3 bases and J drops 6 bases, leaving 18 bases in between. In the germline V gene (reference sequence), CDR1 corresponds to SEHNR and CDR2 to FQNEAQ. The CDR3 starts with the cysteine, ends with the phenylalanine, and has 15 residues. Kept here is only the CDR3 DNA, which spans 45 bases and is read in frame from base 1. Every donor was a healthy Caucasian. Three pairs of female monozygotic twins, all aged about 18 to 30 years, made up the twin cohort. Positive isolation kits from Invitrogen were used to isolate the CD4+ and CD8+ T cell populations. A word on this clonotype: What this receptor recognizes is not known. No much larger clonotype is one base removed from it; base qualities were not supplied.

The receptor library was made with 5' RACE. TCRdb names Illumina HiSeq 2000 as the instrument used. Template switching introduced a universal primer binding site; the final cDNA contained a unique molecular identifier, enabling accurate counting of TCR cDNA molecules. Specific primers in the conserved constant-segment region were used to synthesize first-strand cDNA for the TCR alpha and beta chains. Each cDNA library was double barcoded, with a SMART-Mk sample barcode plus Illumina barcodes, to control for contamination. TruSeq adapter sequences, together with Illumina sample barcodes, were added in two successive PCR steps. The Illumina HiSeq platform was used with custom primers to sequence TCR alpha and beta cDNA libraries. The original pipeline was this. MiGEC processed the raw reads to extract unique molecular identifiers, while MiXCR was used to determine the CDR3 positions. For each individual, recombination models were inferred using an EM algorithm with the repgenHMM and IGoR tools. Shared clonotype analysis was performed with the tcR package in R, normalizing sharing by the product of cloneset sizes. To study raw recombination free of thymic and clonal selection effects, out-of-frame nonproductive sequences were analyzed. TCRdb ran its own pipeline on the public reads, namely fastp trimming at Q25 and MiXCR clone calling, and kept in-frame beta chains. Entries that share a CDR3 protein sequence are merged under the most common genes and DNA. The V and J calls and clone size come from TCRdb's table, not from the authors' own analysis. In all, the sample holds around 550,000 distinct CDR3 sequences, and approximately 16% of those were seen once. Of the sample, 0.44% is held by the ten largest clones.

The same specimen was also included in a second study, on yellow fever vaccine responses in identical twins. The second source states: According to the authors, in identical twins the way T cells responded to vaccination appeared partly convergent and partly personalized. In the study, vaccine-responding T cell clones were precisely tracked in identical twins.

This receptor chain uses TRBV7-9 and TRBJ2-7; the D region possibly corresponds to TRBD1 (6 bases align). The clonotype originates from a woman aged 18 to 35 in good health. Sequencing was carried out using CD4+ T cells sorted from blood. The sequenced DNA: TGTGCCAGCAGCTTGGACAGAGTCCTCCCCTTCGAGCAGTACTTC. It specifies CASSLDRVLPFEQYF.